This T cell receptor (beta chain) was identified during a study of control samples from healthy donors and cancer patients. Germline CDR1 SEHNR, CDR2 FQNEAQ (reference sequence). Trimming pared 1 base from V and 2 bases from J, leaving 8 bases between. This CDR3 is built from 14 residues. Sequenced by immunoSEQ multiplex PCR; TCRdb stores in-frame clones only, minus some. The data show about 160,000 clones, 93% seen once. The origin of this receptor is a young man in good health. Sequenced: blood. V is TRBV7-9 and J is TRBJ1-2; unclear D gene. The CDR3 nucleotides read TGTGCCAGCAGCTTAGAAGTCTTGAACTATGGCTACACCTTC. Translation: CASSLEVLNYGYTF.